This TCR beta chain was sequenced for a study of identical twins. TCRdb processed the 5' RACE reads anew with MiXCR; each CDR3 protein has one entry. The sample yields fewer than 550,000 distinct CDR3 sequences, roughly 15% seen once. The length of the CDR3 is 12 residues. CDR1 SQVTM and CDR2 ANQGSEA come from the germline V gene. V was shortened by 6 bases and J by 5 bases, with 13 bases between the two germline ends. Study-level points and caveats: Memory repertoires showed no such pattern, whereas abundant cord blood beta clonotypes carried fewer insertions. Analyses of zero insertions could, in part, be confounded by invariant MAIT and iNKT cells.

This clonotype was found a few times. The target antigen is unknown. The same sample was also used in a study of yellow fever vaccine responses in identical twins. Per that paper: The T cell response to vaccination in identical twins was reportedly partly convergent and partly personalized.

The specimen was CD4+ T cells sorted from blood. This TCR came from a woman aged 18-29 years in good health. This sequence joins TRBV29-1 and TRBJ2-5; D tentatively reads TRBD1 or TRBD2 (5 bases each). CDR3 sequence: CSVGSWDETQYF. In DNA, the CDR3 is TGCAGCGTCGGCTCTTGGGACGAGACCCAGTACTTC.